The clone carrying this TCR beta chain was recorded many times. Researchers amplified the TCR beta CDR3 regions from RNA transcripts. The primer set for the first-round RT-PCR of the TCR CDR3 was HTBI. TCRdb re-derived calls from the multiplex PCR reads in MiXCR, one entry per CDR3 protein. The sample shows about 480,000 distinct CDR3 sequences, 13% to 15% of them seen only once. The data belong to a study of T cells in Graves' hyperthyroidism and ophthalmopathy. Whole-study context: Blood was drawn when the patient was first diagnosed and still untreated.

The sequencing sample was made of blood. The sequence derives from a woman younger than 30 with Graves' hyperthyroidism.

CDR3 sequence: CSVTEAGIYGYTF. CDR3 bases: TGCAGCGTCACGGAGGCGGGGATCTATGGCTACACCTTC. This chain connects TRBV29-1 to TRBJ1-2; D gene ambiguous. The germline CDR1 and CDR2 sequences are SQVTM and ANQGSEA. Trimming stripped 6 bases from V and 4 bases from J, with 15 bases between. This CDR3 has 13 residues.